These 27 T cell receptor beta chains originate from one sample sequenced in a study of blood T cells in healthy people across ages (dated by TCRdb to between 2015 and 2016). Receptor amplification or capture employed 5' RACE. TCRdb lists the instrument as Illumina HiSeq 2500. The second PCR ran for about 7 to 11 cycles and used a J-beta primer mix along with a sample-barcoded 5' primer. The public sequencing data were trimmed at Q25 with fastp and processed into clonotypes with MiXCR by TCRdb, which kept only in-frame beta chains. Records with the same CDR3 protein are collapsed into one entry carrying the most frequent genes and DNA. This sample lists roughly 1,800,000 distinct CDR3 sequences; roughly 49% were detected once. 2% to 2.5% of the sample rests with the top ten. The material sequenced was blood. These receptors were obtained from a woman aged 40 to 50 in good health.

CDR3 region: CASTLLAGGQIGVVEQFF. The CDR3 DNA is TGTGCCAGCACCCTACTAGCGGGGGGGCAAATCGGGGTTGTTGAGCAGTTCTTC. This rearrangement joins TRBV9 to TRBJ2-1; 13 bases map to TRBD2. Germline V gives CDR1 SGDLS, CDR2 YYNGEE. The CDR3 contains 18 residues. V lost 6 bases and J lost 9; bases outside the gene matches: 18.

This clonotype was observed a handful of times. The genes are TRBV5-1 and TRBJ2-1; 12 nucleotides agree with TRBD2. The CDR3 length is 17 residues. J was trimmed by 8 bases and V by 0 bases; bases with no gene match: 9. Per the germline V gene, CDR1 is SGHRS and CDR2 is YFSETQ. The CDR3 is CASSLEWLAGGLDEQFF. The CDR3 region has the DNA TGCGCCAGCAGCTTGGAGTGGCTAGCGGGGGGGCTGGATGAGCAGTTCTTC.

The CDR3 sequence: CASSLAPGGEEETQYF. The CDR3 DNA reads TGCGCCAGCAGCTTGGCCCCAGGAGGGGAAGAAGAGACCCAGTACTTC. The chain is built from TRBV5-1 and TRBJ2-5; weak D call: TRBD2 (6 bases). Per the germline V gene, CDR1 is SGHRS and CDR2 is YFSETQ. The CDR3 has 16 amino acids. The V gene lost 0 bases and the J gene lost 3 bases, with 15 bases spanning the gap.

The rearrangement links TRBV20-1 to TRBJ1-2, with a tentative D call TRBD1 (5 bases). The CDR3 has 17 residues. Germline CDR1 DFQATT, CDR2 SNEGSKA (reference sequence). The ends were cut back, 2 bases at V and 4 bases at J, with 23 bases in the middle. The CDR3 DNA reads TGCAGTGCTAGACTAAACGGACACAGAATCGGATCCTATGGCTACACCTTC. Translating gives CSARLNGHRIGSYGYTF.

This clonotype was detected a few times. The chain couples TRBV20-1 to TRBJ2-5; 8 bases map to TRBD1. The CDR3 has 15 residues. Germline CDR1 DFQATT, CDR2 SNEGSKA (reference sequence). V lost 5 bases and J lost 4; bases outside the gene matches: 12. The CDR3 sequence is CSALKPRGLGETQYF. CDR3 DNA: TGCAGTGCTCTAAAGCCCAGGGGGCTCGGAGAGACCCAGTACTTC.

The genes are TRBV7-2 and TRBJ2-5; perhaps D is TRBD1 or TRBD2 (7 bases each). Trimming shortened V by 3 bases and J by 4 bases, and 12 bases separated the two germline ends. CDR3 size: 14 residues. The germline CDR1 and CDR2 sequences are SGHTA and FQGNSA. The CDR3: CASSFQGGGETQYF. Written as DNA, the CDR3 is TGTGCCAGCAGCTTCCAGGGGGGGGGAGAGACCCAGTACTTC.

The chain employs TRBV5-1 and TRBJ2-3; D is possibly TRBD1 (6 bases). Germline lookup yields CDR1 SGHRS and CDR2 YFSETQ. CDR3 size: 12 residues. V lost 7 bases and J lost 2, with 8 bases in between. The CDR3 bases are TGCGCCAGCGGGGGCCTCACAGATACGCAGTATTTT. It specifies CASGGLTDTQYF. Looking up the rest from reference TRBV5-1 and TRBJ2-3 gives the full variable domain: KAGVTQTPRYLIKTRGQQVTLSCSPISGHRSVSWYQQTPGQGLQFLFEYFSETQRNKGNFPGRFSGRQFSNSRSEMNVSTLELGDSALYLCASGGLTDTQYFGPGTRLTVL.

This clonotype was counted a single time. This chain connects TRBV20-1 to TRBJ2-3, with 13 bases fitting TRBD2. The germline CDR1 and CDR2 sequences are DFQATT and SNEGSKA (reference sequence). With V trimmed by 0 bases and J by 5 bases, 8 bases remained unmatched. The CDR3 extends over 17 amino acids. The CDR3 nucleotides read TGCAGTGCTAGAGATCAAGGACTAGCGGGGGTAATAGATACGCAGTATTTT. It translates to CSARDQGLAGVIDTQYF.

The chain couples TRBV12-3 or TRBV12-4 to TRBJ1-4; 9 nucleotides line up with TRBD1. The CDR3 totals 14 residues. With 3 bases clipped from V and 9 bases from J, the junction kept 5 bases outside the gene matches. The CDR3 protein is CASSFGTGNKKLFF. The CDR3 nucleotides read TGTGCCAGCAGTTTTGGGACAGGGAATAAAAAACTGTTTTTT.

This clonotype was seen a few times. This chain links TRBV20-1 with TRBJ2-1; TRBD2 aligns across 9 bases. J gave up 5 bases and V 5 bases, and 7 bases lay outside the gene matches. Looked up from germline, CDR1 is DFQATT and CDR2 is SNEGSKA (reference sequence). The CDR3 length is 14 residues. The CDR3 DNA follows: TGCAGTGCTGTCTCTAGCGGGGTGAACAATGAGCAGTTCTTC. Its translation is CSAVSSGVNNEQFF.

The chain combines TRBV28 with TRBJ2-7, with TRBD1 matching over 9 bases. The germline CDR1 and CDR2 sequences are MDHEN and SYDVKM. With 10 bases clipped from V and 2 bases from J, the junction kept 9 bases outside the gene matches. This CDR3 comprises 14 residues. CDR3 nucleotide sequence: TGTGCCACCATCCCGGGACAGGGCCCCTACGAGCAGTACTTC. Amino acid sequence: CATIPGQGPYEQYF.

The rearrangement uses TRBV6-6 and TRBJ2-7, with 7 positions matching TRBD2. The CDR3 spans 16 residues. The V gene's germline CDR1 is MNHNY and CDR2 SVGAGI (reference sequence). With V trimmed by 2 bases and J by 7 bases, 14 bases remained unmatched. The CDR3 nucleotides read TGTGCCAGCAGTTACGGGGGTGGGGGGGTTCACAATGAGCAGTACTTC. Translated: CASSYGGGGVHNEQYF.

The chain joins TRBV4-3 to TRBJ2-5; D not certain. The CDR3 has 14 residues. From germline, CDR1 is LGHNA and CDR2 YSLEER. The V gene lost 5 bases and the J gene lost 0 bases, with 10 bases spanning the gap. In nucleotides, the CDR3 is TGCGCCAGCAGCGGGATTGTGGACCAAGAGACCCAGTACTTC. Its protein product is CASSGIVDQETQYF.

This clonotype came up a few times. The chain carries TRBV6-6 and TRBJ1-2; no firm D call. The CDR3 spans 15 residues. V was pared by 2 bases and J by 2 bases, with 12 bases between. The germline V gene has CDR1 MNHNY and CDR2 SVGAGI (reference sequence). CDR3: CASSYVGRANYGYTF. The CDR3 DNA is TGTGCCAGCAGTTACGTGGGAAGGGCGAACTATGGCTACACCTTC.

This sequence joins TRBV20-1 and TRBJ2-3; 11 bases fit TRBD1. CDR3 length equals 18 residues. CDR1 is DFQATT, CDR2 SNEGSKA, per germline (reference sequence). Unmatched junction bases numbered 13, after V lost 4 bases and J lost 1 base. This CDR3 reads CSAMYSGTGGSGTDTQYF. In DNA form, the CDR3 reads TGCAGTGCTATGTACTCTGGGACAGGGGGGTCGGGCACAGATACGCAGTATTTT.

The V and J genes are TRBV4-2 and TRBJ2-7, with D possibly matching TRBD1 (5 bases). The CDR3 is 15 residues long. Per germline, CDR1 LGHNA and CDR2 YNFKEQ. Trimming shortened V by 1 base and J by 0 bases, and 10 bases separated the two germline ends. CDR3 residues: CASSQGETASYEQYF. The CDR3 DNA reads TGTGCCAGCAGCCAAGGTGAGACAGCCTCCTACGAGCAGTACTTC.

The chain links TRBV7-2 to TRBJ1-2; weak D call: TRBD1 (6 bases). CDR3 size: 14 residues. Germline V gene sequence: CDR1 SGHTA, CDR2 FQGNSA. Trimming left V 7 bases short and J 3 bases short, with 15 bases between. The CDR3 loop reads CASTLGRGDYGYTF. CDR3 bases: TGTGCCAGCACCCTGGGGAGGGGGGACTATGGCTACACCTTC.

This clonotype has a handful of counts. The chain combines TRBV3-1 with TRBJ1-2, with D possibly TRBD1 on 6 matching bases. The CDR3 has 14 residues. Germline assignment: CDR1 LGHDT and CDR2 YNNKEL (reference sequence). Trimming removed 4 bases from V and 4 bases from J, with 13 bases in between. CDR3 DNA sequence: TGTGCCAGCAGCCCCGGACAGAAATCCTATGGCTACACCTTC. Its protein product is CASSPGQKSYGYTF.

The chain recombines TRBV7-2 with TRBJ2-5; 8 nucleotides align to TRBD2. Per the germline V gene, CDR1 is SGHTA and CDR2 is FQGNSA. The CDR3 is 16 residues long. V gave up 6 bases and J gave up 7 bases; unmatched junction bases: 16. The DNA of the CDR3 is TGTGCCAGCAGGAAACCTGGTACTAGCGGTACCGGGACCCAGTACTTC. Its protein is CASRKPGTSGTGTQYF.

The chain recombines TRBV20-1 with TRBJ2-5, with D possibly being TRBD2 (6 bases). The J call may be mistaken, given a closer DNA end match to TRBJ2-7. This CDR3 region has 13 residues. Per germline, CDR1 DFQATT and CDR2 SNEGSKA (reference sequence). The CDR3 region is CSAREAGDYEQYF. The CDR3 bases are TGCAGTGCTAGAGAAGCGGGTGACTACGAGCAGTACTTC.

This rearrangement joins TRBV6-5 to TRBJ1-5, with 8 bases that match TRBD1. The V segment lost 5 bases and the J segment 7 bases; nucleotides outside the gene matches: 10. This CDR3 spans 15 amino acids. CDR1 is MNHEY, CDR2 SVGAGI, per germline. The CDR3 protein is CASSQLTGGEQPQHF. In DNA, the CDR3 is TGTGCCAGCAGTCAATTAACAGGGGGAGAACAGCCCCAGCATTTT.

The V gene is TRBV3-1, the J gene TRBJ1-1, with 11 bases identical to TRBD1. The junction had 12 bases not matched to a gene; V was cut back by 7 bases and J by 5 bases. This CDR3 is 16 amino acids long. Germline CDR1 LGHDT, CDR2 YNNKEL (reference sequence). The CDR3 loop reads CASTSDRGLRGTEAFF. For the CDR3, the DNA is TGTGCCAGCACGTCGGACAGGGGGCTAAGGGGGACTGAAGCTTTCTTT.

This sequence joins TRBV5-5 and TRBJ2-3, with 16 bases that match TRBD2. Germline CDR1 and CDR2: SGHKS and YYEKEE (reference sequence). The CDR3 length is 18 residues. The V gene end was trimmed by 4 bases and the J gene end by 2 bases; junction bases not matched to a gene: 7. The CDR3 loop is CASSISGLAGGLTDTQYF. CDR3 bases: TGTGCCAGCAGCATCTCGGGACTAGCGGGGGGGCTCACAGATACGCAGTATTTT.

The V call is TRBV6-5, the J call TRBJ2-1, with a weak D call TRBD2 (6 bases). Per the germline V gene, CDR1 is MNHEY and CDR2 is SVGAGI. V dropped 3 bases and J dropped 13 bases, with 19 bases sitting between them. The CDR3 totals 14 residues. The chain's CDR3 is CASSYGAPGETQFF. The CDR3 nucleotides are TGTGCCAGCAGTTATGGAGCACCGGGGGAGACCCAGTTCTTC.

V is TRBV6-6 and J is TRBJ2-3; a possible D gene is TRBD1 (7 bases). This CDR3 is built from 16 residues. The germline V and J ends were trimmed by 7 bases and 3 bases, with 20 bases remaining between them. Per germline, CDR1 MNHNY and CDR2 SVGAGI (reference sequence). The chain's CDR3 is CASTFRGAVGTDTQYF. The CDR3, as DNA: TGTGCCAGCACGTTCAGGGGGGCAGTAGGGACAGATACGCAGTATTTT.

The rearrangement uses TRBV21-1 and TRBJ1-6. TRBV21-1 is a pseudogene locus. This CDR3 has 14 amino acids. DNA for the CDR3: TGTGCCAGCAGCAAAAAAAAGGAACCTTCACCCCTCCACTTT. This gives the protein CASSKKKEPSPLHF.

This clonotype was seen only a few times. The chain links TRBV5-6 to TRBJ2-4, with D possibly matching TRBD1 (6 bases). Trimming removed 0 bases at V and 4 bases at J, with 17 bases between. The germline V gene has CDR1 SGHDT and CDR2 YYEEEE. The CDR3 length is 17 residues. CDR3 region: CASSLGPSGALKNIQYF. CDR3 DNA: TGTGCCAGCAGCTTGGGACCCTCAGGGGCTCTTAAAAACATTCAGTACTTC.